Each of the 30 T cell receptor beta chains below was sequenced from the same sample in a study of blood T cell repertoires in COVID-19. Clones were sequenced by immunoSEQ multiplex PCR, and TCRdb holds only the in-frame ones, with some missing. The sample includes 300,000 to 400,000 clones, 85% to 90% seen only once; the top ten take about 7.3%. Source material: peripheral blood. The receptors were sampled from a woman aged 65 to 85 with COVID-19, enrolled during active disease.

The rearrangement uses TRBV27 and TRBJ2-3, with a tentative D call TRBD1 (5 bases). Germline-derived CDR1 and CDR2 are MNHEY and SMNVEV (reference sequence). The V gene lost 6 bases and the J gene lost 5 bases, with 12 bases spanning the gap. The length of the CDR3 is 13 residues. Here the CDR3 DNA reads TGTGCCAGCAGCCGCCCAAGGGGAGATACGCAGTATTTT. As protein: CASSRPRGDTQYF.

The chain is built from TRBV11-2 and TRBJ2-1; the match to TRBD2 covers 13 bases. Trimming at V came to 0 bases and at J to 12 bases, leaving 5 bases not matched to a gene. CDR1 SGHAT and CDR2 FQNNGV come from the germline V gene. CDR3 length: 15 residues. CDR3 DNA sequence: TGTGCCAGCAGCTTAGATCTTGGACTAGCGGGGGCGCAGTTCTTC. The encoded protein is CASSLDLGLAGAQFF.

This rearrangement joins TRBV5-6 to TRBJ2-7; the D gene is possibly TRBD1 (6 bases). The CDR3 covers 13 residues. The germline gives CDR1 SGHDT, CDR2 YYEEEE. V was pared by 0 bases and J by 3 bases, with 7 bases between. Written as DNA, the CDR3 is TGTGCCAGCAGCTTGGGGACAGTCTACGAGCAGTACTTC. Its translation is CASSLGTVYEQYF.

Here the CDR3 DNA reads TGTGCCAGCAGTTACTCCCGGGACTTAGGCTACACCTTC. This encodes CASSYSRDLGYTF. The chain uses TRBV6-2 or TRBV6-3 and TRBJ1-2; possibly TRBD1 for D (5 bases). Trimming cost V 0 bases and J 8 bases, with 10 bases left between them. The CDR3 spans 13 residues. Germline V CDR1 and CDR2: MNHEY, SVGEGT.

The rearrangement links TRBV19 to TRBJ2-1; the D is unclear. The germline V gene encodes CDR1 LNHDA and CDR2 SQIVND (reference sequence). V was shortened by 3 bases and J by 6 bases, with 6 bases between the two germline ends. CDR3 length: 12 amino acids. Here the CDR3 DNA reads TGTGCCAGTAGTATCAGAAGCAATGAGCAGTTCTTC. It translates to CASSIRSNEQFF.

This chain joins TRBV10-1 and TRBJ1-2; possible D gene TRBD1, 6 bases. With 3 bases removed from V and 2 bases from J, the gap between germline ends came to 22 bases. The germline gives CDR1 WNHNN, CDR2 SYGVQD (reference sequence). The CDR3 is 18 residues long. The DNA of the CDR3 is TGCGCCAGCAGTGAAATCGCGGGGGCTAGTCGTTTAAACTATGGCTACACCTTC. Protein: CASSEIAGASRLNYGYTF.

This chain connects TRBV6-5 to TRBJ1-5, with TRBD1 identical over 8 bases. In germline, CDR1 is MNHEY, CDR2 SVGAGI. Unmatched junction bases numbered 7, after V lost 6 bases and J lost 3 bases. CDR3 size: 15 residues. CDR3 nucleotide sequence: TGTGCCAGCAGGCAGGGGGCGGGGAACAATCAGCCCCAGCATTTT. Protein sequence: CASRQGAGNNQPQHF.

This chain uses TRBV3-1 (or the pseudogene TRBV3-2) with TRBJ1-3, with D unclear. V gave up 2 bases and J gave up 3 bases, with 14 bases separating them. This CDR3 comprises 16 residues. Looked up from germline, CDR1 is LGHDT and CDR2 is YNNKEL (reference sequence). The CDR3 protein is CASSQLDIPFGNTIYF. CDR3 nucleotides: TGTGCCAGCAGCCAACTCGACATACCTTTTGGAAACACCATATATTTT.

CDR3 bases: TGTGCCAGCAGCTTATTGGGGGGGCCCTTTAGCAATCAGCCCCAGCATTTT. Protein product: CASSLLGGPFSNQPQHF. The V and J genes are TRBV7-2 and TRBJ1-5; D is possibly TRBD1 (6 bases). The CDR3 contains 17 residues. The V end lost 2 bases, the J end lost 0 bases, and 14 bases lay between the germline ends. Germline CDR1 reads SGHTA; CDR2 reads FQGNSA.

The chain employs TRBV7-6 and TRBJ1-3, with D unresolved. The ends were cut back, 1 base at V and 0 bases at J, with 10 bases in the middle. Germline loops: CDR1 SGHVS, CDR2 FNYEAQ. The CDR3 runs 16 residues. The CDR3 DNA follows: TGTGCCAGCAGCTTAGAAGCACGGTTCTCTGGAAACACCATATATTTT. Its translation is CASSLEARFSGNTIYF.

The rearrangement joins TRBV7-2 to TRBJ1-2, with D unresolved. The CDR3 loop spans 12 amino acids. V lost 4 bases and J 8 bases, leaving 11 bases between the germline ends. CDR1 and CDR2 (germline): SGHTA, FQGNSA. The DNA for the CDR3 is TGTGCCAGCAGCTCCCCCGGTTTCGGCTACACCTTC. Its translation is CASSSPGFGYTF.

This clone was seen just once. The chain recombines TRBV2 with TRBJ2-3, with 12 bases matching TRBD2. In germline, CDR1 is SNHLY, CDR2 FYNNEI. This CDR3 region has 14 residues. V shed 6 bases and J 8 bases; nucleotides not matched to a gene: 6. The CDR3 here is CASRLAGGGATQYF. In DNA form, the CDR3 reads TGTGCCAGCAGACTAGCGGGGGGTGGAGCTACGCAGTATTTT.

The chain couples TRBV6-5 to TRBJ1-1, with D possibly matching TRBD1 (6 bases). CDR3 length: 15 amino acids. With 5 bases removed from V and 5 bases from J, the gap between germline ends came to 18 bases. Germline V lookup: CDR1 MNHEY, CDR2 SVGAGI. Written as DNA, the CDR3 is TGTGCCAGCAGTCCGACGGGCCAGAGGGGGACTGAAGCTTTCTTT. It specifies CASSPTGQRGTEAFF.

The rearrangement uses TRBV3-1 (or the pseudogene TRBV3-2) and TRBJ1-6; TRBD1 agrees at 12 bases. CDR3 length: 14 amino acids. The germline CDR1 and CDR2 sequences are LGHDT and YNNKEL (reference sequence). V lost 4 bases, J lost 10 bases, and 2 bases stayed unmatched. The CDR3 protein is CASSLGTGGSPLHF. CDR3 bases: TGTGCCAGCAGCCTCGGGACAGGGGGCTCACCCCTCCACTTT.

The genes are TRBV12-5 and TRBJ2-7, with 9 positions matching TRBD2. Per the germline V gene, CDR1 is LGHNT and CDR2 is FRNRAP. This CDR3 is built from 16 residues. The ends lost 2 bases at V and 1 base at J; junction bases unmatched: 6. The CDR3 loop is CASGLRLAGHSYEQYF. CDR3 DNA sequence: TGTGCTAGTGGTTTGAGGCTAGCGGGGCATTCCTACGAGCAGTACTTC.

The chain has TRBV4-3 and TRBJ1-2; D is possibly TRBD1 (5 bases). The germline CDR1 and CDR2 sequences are LGHNA and YSLEER. The CDR3 consists of 17 residues. Trimming removed 8 bases at V and 5 bases at J, with 27 bases between. The CDR3 loop is CASSPGTALTGGYGYTF. DNA of the CDR3: TGCGCCAGCTCACCGGGGACGGCCCTGACCGGGGGGTATGGCTACACCTTC.

The chain couples TRBV21-1 to TRBJ1-6; whether TRBD1, the table's D call, matches the DNA was not checked. TRBV21-1 represents a pseudogene. CDR3 size: 16 residues. The CDR3: CASSYRDSSYNSPLHF. For the CDR3, the DNA is TGTGCCAGCAGCTACCGGGACAGCTCCTATAATTCACCCCTCCACTTT.

The V and J genes are TRBV4-1 and TRBJ1-4, with D hard to call. Germline CDR1 is MGHRA and CDR2 is YSYEKL. Trimming took off 1 base at V and 1 base at J, with 10 bases between the two ends. CDR3 length equals 16 residues. This chain's CDR3 is CASSQVRSGTNEKLFF. Written as DNA, the CDR3 is TGCGCCAGCAGCCAAGTTAGATCAGGAACTAATGAAAAACTGTTTTTT.

This sequence joins TRBV18 and TRBJ2-5; D ambiguous. This CDR3 is 14 amino acids long. Trimming shortened V by 0 bases and J by 5 bases, and 10 bases separated the two germline ends. From germline, CDR1 is KGHSH and CDR2 LQKENI. The CDR3 loop reads CASSPPAGDETQYF. DNA for the CDR3: TGTGCCAGCTCACCACCAGCCGGAGACGAGACCCAGTACTTC.

The chain joins TRBV3-1 (or the pseudogene TRBV3-2) to TRBJ2-3; 9 bases are a match to TRBD2. CDR3 length equals 14 residues. J lost 6 bases, V lost 4 bases, and 5 bases had no gene match. CDR1 LGHDT and CDR2 YNNKEL come from the germline V gene (reference sequence). This chain's CDR3 is CASSLAGDWDTQYF. CDR3 nucleotide sequence: TGTGCCAGCAGCCTAGCGGGGGATTGGGATACGCAGTATTTT.

This clone was detected many times. The chain carries TRBV28 and TRBJ1-3, with 7 bases identical to TRBD1. This CDR3 contains 16 residues. V trimming: 4 bases; J trimming: 0 bases; junction bases outside the gene matches: 6. CDR1 and CDR2 (germline): MDHEN, SYDVKM. CDR3 sequence: CASSSPGQPSGNTIYF. CDR3 bases: TGTGCCAGCAGTTCCCCGGGACAGCCCTCTGGAAACACCATATATTTT.

The chain uses TRBV6-2 or TRBV6-3 and TRBJ1-5, with a tentative D call TRBD1 (5 bases). The CDR3 has 16 residues. CDR1 is MNHEY, CDR2 SVGEGT, per germline. Deletions cut 5 bases from V and 2 bases from J, with 16 bases between. The CDR3, as DNA: TGTGCCAGCAGTCCCAGGGTACGGTTGGGCAATCAGCCCCAGCATTTT. It codes for CASSPRVRLGNQPQHF.

A single count supports this clone. The V and J genes are TRBV19 and TRBJ1-2; weak D call: TRBD1 (6 bases). CDR1 is LNHDA and CDR2 is SQIVND in the germline V gene (reference sequence). V was clipped by 5 bases and J by 3 bases, with 19 bases between them. The length of the CDR3 is 16 residues. The CDR3 nucleotides read TGTGCCAGTAGTGCCCTATACAGGGAATTGGACTATGGCTACACCTTC. It translates to CASSALYRELDYGYTF.

The rearrangement links TRBV28 to TRBJ1-4, with no clear D. V lost 3 bases, J lost 6 bases, and 11 bases lay in between. The germline CDR1 and CDR2 sequences are MDHEN and SYDVKM. This CDR3 region has 14 residues. CDR3 coding DNA: TGTGCCAGCAGTTTTAGCGGGGAGGATGAAAAACTGTTTTTT. As protein: CASSFSGEDEKLFF.

V usage is TRBV27 and J usage is TRBJ1-1; possibly TRBD1 for D (5 bases). The germline V gene encodes CDR1 MNHEY and CDR2 SMNVEV (reference sequence). This CDR3 has 14 amino acids. V was pared by 3 bases and J by 7 bases, with 15 bases between. CDR3 region: CASSLSQQGREAFF. CDR3 bases: TGTGCCAGCAGTTTGAGCCAGCAGGGCCGTGAAGCTTTCTTT.

This rearrangement joins TRBV5-1 to TRBJ2-7; D is unclear. CDR1 is SGHRS and CDR2 is YFSETQ in the germline V gene. The CDR3 consists of 12 residues. V was pared by 4 bases and J by 5 bases, with 10 bases between. CDR3 in DNA: TGCGCCAGCAGCCCCTCGGGTAACGAGCAGTACTTC. Encoded protein: CASSPSGNEQYF.

This chain connects TRBV7-2 to TRBJ2-1, with 9 bases fitting TRBD2. V dropped 3 bases and J dropped 7; count of bases not matched to a gene: 16. The CDR3 runs 18 residues. Germline CDR1 is SGHTA and CDR2 is FQGNSA. The CDR3 region is CASSFRSLLRGGLNEQFF. The DNA of the CDR3 is TGTGCCAGCAGCTTCCGATCCCTTTTGCGGGGGGGCCTAAATGAGCAGTTCTTC.

The chain uses TRBV5-6 and TRBJ1-2, with 11 bases fitting TRBD1. Germline trimming cut 5 bases from V and 3 bases from J; bases unmatched to any gene: 3. CDR1 is SGHDT and CDR2 is YYEEEE in the germline V gene. The CDR3 extends over 14 amino acids. CDR3 residues: CASRRTGGDYGYTF. The CDR3 DNA follows: TGTGCCAGCAGACGGACAGGGGGCGACTATGGCTACACCTTC.

The J gene is TRBJ2-3, the V gene TRBV9; tentatively, D is TRBD1 (5 bases). The CDR3 has 15 amino acids. The ends were cut back, 0 bases at V and 1 base at J, with 9 bases in the middle. Germline assignment: CDR1 SGDLS and CDR2 YYNGEE. Written as DNA, the CDR3 is TGTGCCAGCAGCGTAGGTCTCAGGGGCACAGATACGCAGTATTTT. Translation gives CASSVGLRGTDTQYF.

The V gene is TRBV27, the J gene TRBJ2-3, with D possibly being TRBD2 (5 bases). The CDR3 runs 14 residues. The germline V gene has CDR1 MNHEY and CDR2 SMNVEV (reference sequence). Trimming took off 3 bases at V and 2 bases at J, with 9 bases between the two ends. The CDR3 loop is CASSLTTNTDTQYF. Written as DNA, the CDR3 is TGTGCCAGCAGTTTGACTACCAACACAGATACGCAGTATTTT.